This TCR beta chain was sequenced during a study of CD8 T cells in ankylosing spondylitis. Overall study findings and caveats: Characteristic, it appeared, of ankylosing spondylitis blood was a TCR beta motif of about eight highly homologous variants. Earlier authors reported some of these motif variants in reactive arthritis synovial fluid and blood. Reportedly, disease-linked clones are significantly enriched in ankylosing spondylitis patients' matched synovial fluid. Researchers report that disease-linked clones proved CD8+ and relatively rare in peripheral blood.

Scientists made TCR beta libraries using quantitative 5'-RACE with molecular barcodes. TCRdb passed the 5' RACE reads through MiXCR, listing each CDR3 protein once. The top ten hold roughly 0.51% of the sample, which has some 800,000 distinct CDR3 sequences, about 11% seen once. Trimming removed 0 bases at V and 3 bases at J, with 14 bases between. The CDR3 is 16 residues long. This clonotype was found many times. The antigen is not known. V is TRBV12-3 or TRBV12-4 and J is TRBJ1-1, with D perhaps TRBD1 (5 bases). Sample: blood, either unsorted or a sorted T cell fraction (not recorded which). The sequence was collected from a male donor with ankylosing spondylitis. In nucleotides, the CDR3 is TGTGCCAGCAGTTTAGCGGGAGGGGAAGCAGACACTGAAGCTTTCTTT. Amino acids: CASSLAGGEADTEAFF.